Sequencing of this T cell receptor beta chain was carried out in a study of blood T cell repertoires in COVID-19. Study background: The United States, Italy and Spain were the sources of the acute and convalescent COVID-19 samples.

The trim removed 4 bases at V and 5 bases at J, leaving 4 bases unmatched. CDR1 and CDR2 (germline): KGHSH, LQKENI. The CDR3 contains 14 residues. In the source study's methods: Reference gene primers were amplified, and this amplification served to estimate nucleated cell counts. Assay: immunoSEQ multiplex PCR; the TCRdb copy retains only in-frame clones and omits some. V and J calls and clone size are given by that table; D and trimming were obtained from the DNA. The sample yields tens of thousands of clones, approximately 91% seen once. This clonotype was sampled from a man in his sixties with acute or convalescent COVID-19. Sequencing input: peripheral blood. This chain links TRBV18 with TRBJ1-1, with TRBD1 matching over 10 bases. CDR3 amino acids: CASSRQGARTEAFF. The CDR3 nucleotides are TGTGCCAGCTCACGACAGGGGGCTAGGACTGAAGCTTTCTTT.